A selection of T cell receptor beta chains follows, all from one sample in a study of CD4 T cells in relation to SARS-CoV-2 and coronaviruses. For these TCRs, the target antigens are not known. Profiled with immunoSEQ multiplex PCR; TCRdb holds only in-frame clones, not every one. The data contain 14,000 or so clones, roughly 80% of them singletons. The source material was CD4+ T cells from PBMCs, cultured in vitro. All receptors derive from a human donor in good health. Each CDR3 is given with its conserved first and last residue. Some rows have no size entry. The others give once, few or many, or a class for an expanded clone.

J gene: TRBJ1-1
V gene: TRBV5-1
clone size: few
CDR3 protein: CASILGPSNTEAFF

J gene: TRBJ2-7
V gene: TRBV5-6
clone size: NA
CDR3 protein: CASSFLAGDEQYF

J gene: TRBJ2-7
V gene: TRBV29-1
clone size: NA
CDR3 protein: CSVAGYHEQYF

J gene: TRBJ2-5
V gene: TRBV5-1
clone size: NA
CDR3 protein: CASSLGSLRETETQYF

J gene: TRBJ2-1
V gene: TRBV12-3/TRBV12-4
clone size: once
CDR3 protein: CASSSRGGNQQFF

J gene: TRBJ2-1
V gene: TRBV18
clone size: NA
CDR3 protein: CASSPRRAAEQFF

J gene: TRBJ1-2
V gene: TRBV3-1/TRBV3-2
clone size: NA
CDR3 protein: CASSQGLPPRYGYTF

J gene: TRBJ2-7
V gene: TRBV3-1/TRBV3-2
clone size: few
CDR3 protein: CASSQELSSGTPSF

J gene: TRBJ1-5
V gene: TRBV12-3/TRBV12-4
clone size: NA
CDR3 protein: CASSKQSDQPQHF

J gene: TRBJ2-5
V gene: TRBV7-9
clone size: NA
CDR3 protein: CASSLIGRGETQYF